The 15 T cell receptor beta chains reported below all come from one sample, sequenced in a study of T-cell reconstitution after alpha-beta-depleted transplantation in children. Unique molecular identifiers featured in how the TCRbeta library was prepared. TCRdb independently ran MiXCR on the PCR reads; one entry per CDR3 protein. The table records about 160,000 distinct CDR3 sequences, around 10% of them present only once. Sequencing used PBMCs, obtained before TCRalphabeta/CD19-depleted stem cell transplant. These receptors originate from a boy aged 2 to 10 with acute myeloid leukemia, due to receive a stem cell transplant.

The J gene is TRBJ2-1, the V gene TRBV12-3 or TRBV12-4, with D perhaps given as TRBD1 or TRBD2 (5 bases each). The CDR3 has 14 residues. Deletions cut 8 bases from V and 4 bases from J, with 15 bases between. CDR3 coding DNA: TGTGCCAGCCGGGTGGGGGTACAATACAATGAGCAGTTCTTC. Protein sequence: CASRVGVQYNEQFF.

This clonotype appeared many times. This chain uses TRBV7-8 with TRBJ1-4; TRBD1 is a possible D gene (5 bases). The CDR3 contains 13 residues. Germline CDR1 and CDR2: SGHVS and FQNEAQ. Trimming stripped 1 base from V and 7 bases from J, with 7 bases between. CDR3 protein: CASSLVGGEKLFF. CDR3 in DNA: TGTGCCAGCAGCTTAGTTGGGGGTGAAAAACTGTTTTTT. Full variable domain (remainder filled in from reference TRBV7-8 and TRBJ1-4): GAGVSQSPRYKVAKRGQDVALRCDPISGHVSLFWYQQALGQGPEFLTYFQNEAQLDKSGLPSDRFFAERPEGSVSTLKIQRTQQEDSAVYLCASSLVGGEKLFFGSGTQLSVL.

This clonotype was observed a handful of times. CDR3 loop: CASSLASGGAYEQYV. DNA of the CDR3: TGTGCCAGCAGCTTAGCTAGCGGGGGGGCCTACGAGCAGTACGTC. The V call is TRBV7-2, the J call TRBJ2-7; 11 nucleotides match TRBD2. V lost 0 bases, J lost 2 bases, and 0 bases stayed unmatched. From germline, CDR1 is SGHTA and CDR2 FQGNSA. This CDR3 spans 15 amino acids.

Ten or more counts support this clonotype. This rearrangement joins TRBV5-1 to TRBJ1-2, with 9 bases identical to TRBD1. CDR3 length equals 16 residues. V was pared by 3 bases and J by 7 bases, with 13 bases of the junction left unmatched. The germline CDR1 and CDR2 sequences are SGHRS and YFSETQ. CDR3 loop: CASSSGQGQGVGGYTF. CDR3 coding DNA: TGCGCCAGCAGCTCGGGACAGGGCCAGGGCGTTGGTGGCTACACCTTC.

This clonotype was seen ten or more times. The J gene is TRBJ1-4, the V gene TRBV4-1, with D maybe TRBD1 (6 bases). This CDR3 has 18 residues. Trimming took 4 bases from V and 7 from J, leaving 25 bases between them. Per germline, CDR1 MGHRA and CDR2 YSYEKL. The chain's CDR3 is CASSLSADRPRLGEKLFF. The CDR3 DNA sequence: TGCGCCAGCAGCCTCAGTGCTGACAGGCCCCGACTAGGTGAAAAACTGTTTTTT.

On this clonotype: This sequence may be a read error, since a much larger clone differs from it by one base. This chain uses TRBV5-6 with TRBJ2-3; 9 positions agree with TRBD2. Germline values: CDR1 SGHDT, CDR2 YYEEEE. The CDR3 runs to 14 residues. The DNA for the CDR3 is TGTGCCAGCGGCTTGCGGGGGGGCGGAGATACGCAGTATTTT. It encodes CASGLRGGGDTQYF.

This clonotype was counted many times. The chain links TRBV4-2 to TRBJ1-5, with D unresolved. This CDR3 has 15 amino acids. The germline V gene has CDR1 LGHNA and CDR2 YNFKEQ. V was shortened by 0 bases and J by 5 bases, with 11 bases between the two germline ends. The CDR3 loop reads CASSQESYGDQPQHF. CDR3 nucleotides: TGTGCCAGCAGCCAAGAATCCTACGGGGATCAGCCCCAGCATTTT.

This clonotype was seen many times. This chain connects TRBV12-3 or TRBV12-4 to TRBJ2-3; D not certain. The CDR3 consists of 11 residues. Trimming stripped 3 bases from V and 6 bases from J, with 4 bases between. DNA for the CDR3: TGTGCCAGCAGTTTTTACGATACGCAGTATTTT. Amino acids: CASSFYDTQYF.

This clonotype was seen repeatedly, ten times or more. The V and J genes are TRBV5-5 and TRBJ2-2; D is tentatively TRBD1 or TRBD2 (6 bases each). The CDR3 sequence is 16 residues long. Germline assignment: CDR1 SGHKS and CDR2 YYEKEE (reference sequence). Trimming cost V 4 bases and J 0 bases, with 13 bases left between them. The CDR3, as DNA: TGTGCCAGCAGCCTAATGGGGGGCGCGAACACCGGGGAGCTGTTTTTT. This translates into CASSLMGGANTGELFF.

The sample holds many counts of this clonotype. The chain links TRBV11-2 to TRBJ2-1; 13 bases are a match to TRBD2. The ends lost 5 bases at V and 8 bases at J; junction bases unmatched: 6. There are 15 residues in the CDR3. Germline V CDR1 and CDR2: SGHAT, FQNNGV. CDR3 nucleotide sequence: TGTGCCAGCAGCCCAGGGACTAGCGGGGTCTATGAGCAGTTCTTC. The encoded protein is CASSPGTSGVYEQFF.

Of note for this clonotype: One base away lies a much larger clone, so this may be a sequencing read error. V and J are TRBV3-1 and TRBJ2-5; TRBD2 matches at 11 bases. Germline values: CDR1 LGHDT, CDR2 YNNKEL (reference sequence). CDR3 length: 18 amino acids. CDR3 region: CASTQDPSGTSGQETQYF. CDR3 coding DNA: TGTGCCAGCACCCAAGATCCCTCCGGGACTAGCGGACAAGAGACCCAGTACTTC.

With respect to this clonotype: Given a much more abundant clone one base away, this may be a read error. The chain employs TRBV7-3 and TRBJ2-2; D might be TRBD2 (7 bases). Germline values: CDR1 SGHTA, CDR2 FQGTGA. The CDR3 has 15 residues. CDR3 sequence: CASSLEGGDTGELLF. CDR3 DNA sequence: TGTGCCAGCAGCTTGGAGGGAGGGGACACCGGGGAGCTGCTTTTT.

This clonotype was detected many times. V usage is TRBV10-3 and J usage is TRBJ1-1, with D possibly matching TRBD1 (5 bases). The germline gives CDR1 ENHRY, CDR2 SYGVKD. This CDR3 has 13 residues. Deletions cut 8 bases from V and 1 base from J, with 11 bases between. CDR3 coding DNA: TGTGCCATCGGCAGGGACCCGAACACTGAAGCTTTCTTT. Its translation is CAIGRDPNTEAFF.

Concerning this clonotype itself: A much more abundant neighbour one base away suggests this may be a read error. The chain combines TRBV6-5 with TRBJ1-1; no definite D call. This CDR3 is built from 11 residues. CDR1 is MNHEY, CDR2 SVGAGI, per germline. The V and J ends lost 2 bases and 7 bases respectively, with 5 bases between them. The CDR3 DNA follows: TGTGCCAGCAGTTACGGTGGTGAAGCTTTCTTT. Encoded protein: CASSYGGEAFF.

This clonotype has a count of ten or more. This sequence joins TRBV27 and TRBJ2-7; 10 bases align to TRBD2. Germline assignment: CDR1 MNHEY and CDR2 SMNVEV (reference sequence). The V segment lost 6 bases and the J segment 2 bases; nucleotides outside the gene matches: 1. The length of the CDR3 is 13 residues. CDR3 nucleotides: TGTGCCAGCAGAGCGGGAGGGGCCTACGAGCAGTACTTC. This codes for CASRAGGAYEQYF.